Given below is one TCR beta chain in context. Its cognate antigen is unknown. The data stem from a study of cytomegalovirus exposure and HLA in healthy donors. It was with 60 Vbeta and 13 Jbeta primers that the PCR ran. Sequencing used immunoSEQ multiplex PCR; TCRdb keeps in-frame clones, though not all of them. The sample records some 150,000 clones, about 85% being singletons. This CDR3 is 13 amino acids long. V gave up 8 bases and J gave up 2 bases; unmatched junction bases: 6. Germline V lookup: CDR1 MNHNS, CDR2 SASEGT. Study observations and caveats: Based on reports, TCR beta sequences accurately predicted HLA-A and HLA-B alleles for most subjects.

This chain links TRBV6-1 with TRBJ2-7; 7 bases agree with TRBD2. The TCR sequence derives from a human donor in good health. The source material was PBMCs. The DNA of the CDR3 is TGTGCCAGCGGGAGGGGACGGGCCTACGAGCAGTACTTC. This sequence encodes CASGRGRAYEQYF.